The clone carrying this T cell receptor (beta chain) is judged medium-sized. Antigen unknown. Specified time point: week 11, during vaccination. It was 300 ug of mutant IDH1 20-mer peptide that made up each vaccine dose, given with topical imiquimod. The sample belongs to a study of a mutant IDH1 vaccine in newly diagnosed glioma. Study background: During weeks 1, 3, 5, 7, 11, 15, 19 and 23, patients received eight vaccinations. Following radiotherapy alone, or alongside temozolomide cycles, vaccination was started after an interval of 4-6 weeks. The study's findings and limits: Immune responses induced by vaccination arose in 90% to 95% of the patients.

TCRdb's table, derived via immunoSEQ multiplex PCR, lists solely in-frame clones and lacks some. Seen here are roughly 130,000 clones, just under 80% observed once, and the top ten hold 4.5% to 7%. Sequenced material: PBMCs, taken from a glioma patient whose treatment included an IDH1 peptide vaccine. This sequence was found in a man aged 35-49 years with glioma.

The CDR3 coding sequence is TGTGCCAGCAGTTACAGCCAACGGGGCACTGAAGCTTTCTTT. Residues: CASSYSQRGTEAFF. V is TRBV6-5 and J is TRBJ1-1; D unresolved. CDR1 is MNHEY, CDR2 SVGAGI, per germline. This CDR3 region has 14 residues. Deletions cut 2 bases from V and 4 bases from J, with 11 bases between.